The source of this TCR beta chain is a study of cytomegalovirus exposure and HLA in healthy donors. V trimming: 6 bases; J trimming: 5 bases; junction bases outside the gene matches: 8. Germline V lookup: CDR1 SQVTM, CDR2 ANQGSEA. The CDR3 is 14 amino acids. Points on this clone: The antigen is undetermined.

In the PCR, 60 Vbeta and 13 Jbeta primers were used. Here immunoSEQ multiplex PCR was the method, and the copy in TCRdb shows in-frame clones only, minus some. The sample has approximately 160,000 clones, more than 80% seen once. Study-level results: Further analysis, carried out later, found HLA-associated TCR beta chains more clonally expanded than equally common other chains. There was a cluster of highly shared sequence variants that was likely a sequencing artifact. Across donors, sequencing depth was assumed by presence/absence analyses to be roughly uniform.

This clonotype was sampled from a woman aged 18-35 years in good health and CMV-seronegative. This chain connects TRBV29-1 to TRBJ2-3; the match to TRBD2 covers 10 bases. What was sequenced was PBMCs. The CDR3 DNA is TGCAGCGTCAGCGGGAGGGCCAGTTTAGATACGCAGTATTTT. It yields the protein CSVSGRASLDTQYF.